This paragraph covers one T cell receptor (beta chain) sequence. Its antigen remains unknown. Unique molecular identifiers tagged the TCR beta cDNA libraries. A population of about 0.95 to 11 million T cells gave rise to about 500,000 cDNA molecules. TCRdb re-analysed the PCR reads in MiXCR, keeping a single row per CDR3 protein. The sample lists roughly 700,000 distinct CDR3 sequences; roughly 29% were seen once. This sample is drawn from a study of post-analysis software for immune sequencing data. On the study more broadly: Recorded disease courses covered relapsing-remitting, secondary progressive and progressive-relapsing multiple sclerosis. Some patients had no subtype annotation.

Study observations and caveats: About 5 TRBV segments occurring more often in patients than controls included TRBV5-6, TRBV5-1 and TRBV20-1.

V lost 5 bases, J lost 5 bases, and 5 bases stayed unmatched. Per germline, CDR1 SGHVS and CDR2 FNYEAQ. The CDR3 contains 14 residues. This TCR was recovered from a girl between 5 and 17 years old with multiple sclerosis. The chain uses TRBV7-6 and TRBJ1-4, with 7 bases aligning to TRBD1. Source material: blood. CDR3 loop: CASSPRDRNEKLFF. Written as DNA, the CDR3 is TGTGCCAGCAGCCCCAGGGACAGAAATGAAAAACTGTTTTTT.